These T cell receptor beta chains were read from a single sample in a study of blood T cell repertoires in COVID-19. The table came from immunoSEQ multiplex PCR; TCRdb's copy has only in-frame clones and leaves some out. The table lists about 180,000 clones, roughly nine tenths of them singletons, with about 1.2% in the top ten. The sequencing sample was made of PBMCs or T cells enriched from blood (not recorded which). The receptor set was obtained from a human donor with acute COVID-19. The donor label of this sample is uncertain. The CDR3 runs from the conserved cysteine through the conserved F or W. Fields, in order: V gene, J gene, D gene, clone size, CDR3 protein, CDR3 DNA. A D gene is named only where the DNA matches it firmly. Clone size is not always given. Where it is, it says once, few, many or a class for expanded clones.

TRBV5-1,TRBJ2-1,TRBD2,NA,CASSLGSSGGTDEQFF,TGCGCCAGCAGCTTGGGGAGTAGCGGGGGGACAGATGAGCAGTTCTTC
TRBV27,TRBJ2-7,TRBD1,NA,CASSSAGQGLREQYF,TGTGCCAGCAGTTCCGCGGGACAGGGGTTGAGGGAGCAGTACTTC
TRBV12-3/TRBV12-4,TRBJ2-5,NA,NA,CASSLREQETQYF,TGTGCCAGCAGTTTACGGGAACAAGAGACCCAGTACTTC
TRBV7-2,TRBJ1-1,NA,few,CASSFHGEAFF,TGTGCCAGCAGCTTTCACGGTGAAGCTTTCTTT
TRBV7-2,TRBJ2-7,TRBD2,NA,CASSWGGSYEQYF,TGTGCCAGCAGCTGGGGGGGATCCTACGAGCAGTACTTC
TRBV28,TRBJ1-2,NA,NA,CASISGGSGYTF,TGTGCCAGCATTTCGGGAGGGAGTGGCTACACCTTC
TRBV4-1,TRBJ2-7,NA,NA,CASSQEGQGYEQYF,TGCGCCAGCAGCCAAGAAGGGCAGGGGTACGAGCAGTACTTC
TRBV5-5,TRBJ2-7,TRBD2,few,CASSLIRLAGGSYEQYF,TGTGCCAGCAGCTTGATTAGACTAGCGGGGGGCTCCTACGAGCAGTACTTC
TRBV5-1,TRBJ2-3,NA,NA,CASSLGGPSTDTQYF,TGCGCCAGCAGCTTGGGGGGGCCTAGCACAGATACGCAGTATTTT
TRBV6-5,TRBJ1-1,NA,NA,CASTLGSGGAFF,TGTGCCAGCACCCTCGGTAGCGGAGGAGCTTTCTTT
TRBV27,TRBJ1-2,TRBD1,NA,CASSSWTGNNYGYTF,TGTGCCAGCAGTTCCTGGACAGGGAATAACTATGGCTACACCTTC
TRBV6-5,TRBJ2-7,NA,NA,CASSPRRVQYF,TGTGCCAGCAGTCCCCGAAGAGTGCAGTACTTC
TRBV18,TRBJ1-2,NA,NA,CASSPSPGSGYTF,TGTGCCAGCTCACCCTCACCGGGGTCTGGCTACACCTTC
TRBV6-2/TRBV6-3,TRBJ1-2,TRBD1,NA,CASSRAGTGSGYTF,TGTGCCAGCAGTCGCGCCGGGACAGGGTCTGGCTACACCTTC
TRBV11-3,TRBJ2-1,NA,NA,CASSFRGVTDEQFF,TGTGCCAGCAGCTTCAGGGGGGTTACGGATGAGCAGTTCTTC
TRBV18,TRBJ2-1,TRBD1,NA,CASSRDRGDNEQFF,TGTGCCAGCTCACGGGACAGGGGAGACAATGAGCAGTTCTTC
TRBV30,TRBJ1-5,NA,once,CAWSASGPQHF,TGTGCCTGGAGTGCCAGTGGGCCCCAGCATTTT
TRBV5-1,TRBJ2-5,TRBD1,NA,CASSSRTGTGQETQYF,TGCGCCAGCAGCTCGCGGACAGGGACCGGACAAGAGACCCAGTACTTC
TRBV18,TRBJ2-2,NA,NA,CASSLDTGELFF,TGTGCCAGCTCATTAGACACCGGGGAGCTGTTTTTT
TRBV5-1,TRBJ1-1,NA,few,CASSLRVGQGKAFF,TGCGCCAGCAGCTTGAGGGTGGGGCAGGGAAAAGCTTTCTTT
TRBV27,TRBJ2-7,TRBD2,once,CASSLVRGGSYEQYF,TGTGCCAGCAGTTTGGTTCGGGGGGGGAGCTACGAGCAGTACTTC
TRBV4-1,TRBJ2-4,TRBD1,NA,CASSPLPGQGAKNIQYF,TGCGCCAGCAGCCCACTACCGGGACAGGGAGCCAAAAACATTCAGTACTTC
TRBV6-5,TRBJ2-7,NA,NA,CASSYSRGAYEQYF,TGTGCCAGCAGTTACTCCAGGGGAGCCTACGAGCAGTACTTC
TRBV5-5,TRBJ1-3,NA,NA,CASSLDWWRRSGNTIYF,TGTGCCAGCAGCTTGGATTGGTGGCGCAGGTCTGGAAACACCATATATTTT
TRBV11-3,TRBJ2-5,NA,NA,CASSLGAEGPETQYF,TGTGCCAGCAGCTTAGGGGCCGAGGGCCCAGAGACCCAGTACTTC
TRBV11-1,TRBJ2-7,NA,NA,CASSPEGRSYEQYF,TGTGCCAGCAGCCCGGAGGGGCGCTCCTACGAGCAGTACTTC
TRBV7-2,TRBJ1-1,NA,NA,CASSSRGLAEAFF,TGTGCCAGCAGCTCACGGGGTTTAGCTGAAGCTTTCTTT
TRBV28,TRBJ1-6,TRBD1,NA,CASSLWDRDRRHSPLHF,TGTGCCAGCAGTTTATGGGACCGGGACAGGCGACATTCACCCCTCCACTTT
TRBV9,TRBJ1-6,NA,NA,CASSVEVMRGIYSPLHF,TGTGCCAGCAGCGTAGAGGTGATGAGGGGGATCTATTCACCCCTCCACTTT
TRBV27,TRBJ2-1,NA,NA,CASSLAAGPYNEQFF,TGTGCCAGCAGTTTAGCCGCGGGGCCCTACAATGAGCAGTTCTTC
TRBV7-9,TRBJ1-1,NA,NA,CASTPKSRAFF,TGTGCCAGCACTCCAAAGTCTAGGGCTTTCTTT
TRBV5-1,TRBJ2-3,TRBD2,NA,CASSPPGGGPDTQYF,TGCGCCAGCAGCCCCCCGGGGGGGGGCCCAGATACGCAGTATTTT
TRBV6-5,TRBJ1-5,NA,NA,CASSVTGLSQPQHF,TGTGCCAGCTCCGTAACAGGGCTGAGTCAGCCCCAGCATTTT
TRBV10-1,TRBJ2-2,TRBD1,NA,CASSESMASSRQGAGGELFF,TGCGCCAGCAGTGAGTCGATGGCCTCCTCCAGACAGGGGGCAGGGGGGGAGCTGTTTTTT
TRBV27,TRBJ2-7,TRBD1,NA,CASSPGVVGQGVYEQYF,TGTGCCAGCAGCCCAGGCGTCGTCGGACAGGGGGTTTACGAGCAGTACTTC
TRBV6-2/TRBV6-3,TRBJ2-5,NA,NA,CASSYAEETQYF,TGTGCCAGCAGTTATGCGGAGGAGACCCAGTACTTC
TRBV18,TRBJ2-4,NA,NA,CASSEQGAGNKNIQYF,TGTGCCAGCTCAGAACAGGGCGCCGGGAACAAAAACATTCAGTACTTC
TRBV7-9,TRBJ2-7,NA,once,CASSFTPGKSYEQYF,TGTGCCAGCAGCTTTACCCCAGGGAAATCCTACGAGCAGTACTTC
TRBV4-1,TRBJ1-5,NA,NA,CASSQGGANQPQHF,TGCGCCAGCAGCCAGGGGGGAGCTAATCAGCCCCAGCATTTT
TRBV5-4,TRBJ2-3,NA,NA,CASSPGGADTQYF,TGTGCCAGCAGCCCTGGAGGGGCAGATACGCAGTATTTT
TRBV27,TRBJ1-1,TRBD1,NA,CASSSGTGSWGMNTEAFF,TGTGCCAGCAGCTCCGGGACAGGGAGCTGGGGGATGAACACTGAAGCTTTCTTT
TRBV9,TRBJ2-3,TRBD2,NA,CASSDPSGGAREPDTQYF,TGTGCCAGCAGCGACCCTAGCGGGGGGGCCCGGGAGCCAGATACGCAGTATTTT
TRBV4-3,TRBJ2-5,TRBD2,NA,CASSQGLAGGQETQYF,TGCGCCAGCAGCCAAGGACTAGCGGGGGGACAAGAGACCCAGTACTTC
TRBV11-2,TRBJ2-4,NA,NA,CASSYQGVAKNIQYF,TGTGCCAGCAGCTACCAAGGGGTAGCCAAAAACATTCAGTACTTC
TRBV7-2,TRBJ2-7,NA,NA,CASSFSGTQSYEQYF,TGTGCCAGCAGCTTCTCCGGGACACAAAGCTACGAGCAGTACTTC
TRBV19,TRBJ1-2,NA,NA,CASRVYREKDYGYTF,TGTGCCAGCAGAGTTTACAGGGAGAAGGACTATGGCTACACCTTC
TRBV7-7,TRBJ1-6,NA,NA,CASSLGPAGSGSPLHF,TGTGCCAGCAGCTTAGGGCCCGCAGGATCGGGATCACCCCTCCACTTT
TRBV5-6,TRBJ1-2,NA,NA,CASSLSGSNYGYTF,TGTGCCAGCAGCTTATCAGGGTCTAACTATGGCTACACCTTC
TRBV19,TRBJ1-1,NA,NA,CASSIVDSGGTEAFF,TGTGCCAGTAGTATAGTGGATTCGGGAGGCACTGAAGCTTTCTTT
TRBV30,TRBJ1-2,TRBD1,NA,CAWRGQGNGYTF,TGTGCCTGGAGAGGACAGGGAAATGGCTACACCTTC
TRBV5-1,TRBJ1-5,TRBD1,NA,CASSPGQGLNQPQHF,TGCGCCAGCAGTCCGGGACAGGGGTTAAATCAGCCCCAGCATTTT
TRBV5-1,TRBJ1-4,TRBD1,NA,CASSNSFRGQSEKLFF,TGCGCCAGCAGCAACTCGTTCAGGGGGCAGAGTGAAAAACTGTTTTTT
TRBV11-2,TRBJ1-1,NA,NA,CASSLGVSNTEAFF,TGTGCCAGCAGCTTAGGTGTCTCGAACACTGAAGCTTTCTTT
TRBV4-1,TRBJ2-7,TRBD2,few,CASSLGLVEEQYF,TGCGCCAGCAGCCTGGGACTAGTTGAGGAGCAGTACTTC
TRBV4-2,TRBJ2-5,NA,NA,CASSQGAGPDGETQYF,TGTGCCAGCAGCCAAGGGGCGGGGCCCGACGGAGAGACCCAGTACTTC
TRBV11-3,TRBJ2-2,TRBD2,NA,CASSYGGDTGELFF,TGTGCCAGCAGCTACGGGGGGGACACCGGGGAGCTGTTTTTT
TRBV7-9,TRBJ1-1,TRBD1,once,CASSPTGGTEAFF,TGTGCCAGCAGCCCGACAGGGGGAACTGAAGCTTTCTTT
TRBV18,TRBJ2-7,NA,NA,CASSPRGEQYF,TGTGCCAGCTCACCGCGGGGCGAGCAGTACTTC
TRBV19,TRBJ2-6,TRBD1,NA,CASSIRQGPSRGANVLTF,TGTGCCAGTAGTATCAGACAGGGGCCATCTCGGGGGGCCAACGTCCTGACTTTC
TRBV6-5,TRBJ1-1,NA,NA,CASSYPGGTEAFF,TGTGCCAGCAGTTACCCGGGGGGGACTGAAGCTTTCTTT